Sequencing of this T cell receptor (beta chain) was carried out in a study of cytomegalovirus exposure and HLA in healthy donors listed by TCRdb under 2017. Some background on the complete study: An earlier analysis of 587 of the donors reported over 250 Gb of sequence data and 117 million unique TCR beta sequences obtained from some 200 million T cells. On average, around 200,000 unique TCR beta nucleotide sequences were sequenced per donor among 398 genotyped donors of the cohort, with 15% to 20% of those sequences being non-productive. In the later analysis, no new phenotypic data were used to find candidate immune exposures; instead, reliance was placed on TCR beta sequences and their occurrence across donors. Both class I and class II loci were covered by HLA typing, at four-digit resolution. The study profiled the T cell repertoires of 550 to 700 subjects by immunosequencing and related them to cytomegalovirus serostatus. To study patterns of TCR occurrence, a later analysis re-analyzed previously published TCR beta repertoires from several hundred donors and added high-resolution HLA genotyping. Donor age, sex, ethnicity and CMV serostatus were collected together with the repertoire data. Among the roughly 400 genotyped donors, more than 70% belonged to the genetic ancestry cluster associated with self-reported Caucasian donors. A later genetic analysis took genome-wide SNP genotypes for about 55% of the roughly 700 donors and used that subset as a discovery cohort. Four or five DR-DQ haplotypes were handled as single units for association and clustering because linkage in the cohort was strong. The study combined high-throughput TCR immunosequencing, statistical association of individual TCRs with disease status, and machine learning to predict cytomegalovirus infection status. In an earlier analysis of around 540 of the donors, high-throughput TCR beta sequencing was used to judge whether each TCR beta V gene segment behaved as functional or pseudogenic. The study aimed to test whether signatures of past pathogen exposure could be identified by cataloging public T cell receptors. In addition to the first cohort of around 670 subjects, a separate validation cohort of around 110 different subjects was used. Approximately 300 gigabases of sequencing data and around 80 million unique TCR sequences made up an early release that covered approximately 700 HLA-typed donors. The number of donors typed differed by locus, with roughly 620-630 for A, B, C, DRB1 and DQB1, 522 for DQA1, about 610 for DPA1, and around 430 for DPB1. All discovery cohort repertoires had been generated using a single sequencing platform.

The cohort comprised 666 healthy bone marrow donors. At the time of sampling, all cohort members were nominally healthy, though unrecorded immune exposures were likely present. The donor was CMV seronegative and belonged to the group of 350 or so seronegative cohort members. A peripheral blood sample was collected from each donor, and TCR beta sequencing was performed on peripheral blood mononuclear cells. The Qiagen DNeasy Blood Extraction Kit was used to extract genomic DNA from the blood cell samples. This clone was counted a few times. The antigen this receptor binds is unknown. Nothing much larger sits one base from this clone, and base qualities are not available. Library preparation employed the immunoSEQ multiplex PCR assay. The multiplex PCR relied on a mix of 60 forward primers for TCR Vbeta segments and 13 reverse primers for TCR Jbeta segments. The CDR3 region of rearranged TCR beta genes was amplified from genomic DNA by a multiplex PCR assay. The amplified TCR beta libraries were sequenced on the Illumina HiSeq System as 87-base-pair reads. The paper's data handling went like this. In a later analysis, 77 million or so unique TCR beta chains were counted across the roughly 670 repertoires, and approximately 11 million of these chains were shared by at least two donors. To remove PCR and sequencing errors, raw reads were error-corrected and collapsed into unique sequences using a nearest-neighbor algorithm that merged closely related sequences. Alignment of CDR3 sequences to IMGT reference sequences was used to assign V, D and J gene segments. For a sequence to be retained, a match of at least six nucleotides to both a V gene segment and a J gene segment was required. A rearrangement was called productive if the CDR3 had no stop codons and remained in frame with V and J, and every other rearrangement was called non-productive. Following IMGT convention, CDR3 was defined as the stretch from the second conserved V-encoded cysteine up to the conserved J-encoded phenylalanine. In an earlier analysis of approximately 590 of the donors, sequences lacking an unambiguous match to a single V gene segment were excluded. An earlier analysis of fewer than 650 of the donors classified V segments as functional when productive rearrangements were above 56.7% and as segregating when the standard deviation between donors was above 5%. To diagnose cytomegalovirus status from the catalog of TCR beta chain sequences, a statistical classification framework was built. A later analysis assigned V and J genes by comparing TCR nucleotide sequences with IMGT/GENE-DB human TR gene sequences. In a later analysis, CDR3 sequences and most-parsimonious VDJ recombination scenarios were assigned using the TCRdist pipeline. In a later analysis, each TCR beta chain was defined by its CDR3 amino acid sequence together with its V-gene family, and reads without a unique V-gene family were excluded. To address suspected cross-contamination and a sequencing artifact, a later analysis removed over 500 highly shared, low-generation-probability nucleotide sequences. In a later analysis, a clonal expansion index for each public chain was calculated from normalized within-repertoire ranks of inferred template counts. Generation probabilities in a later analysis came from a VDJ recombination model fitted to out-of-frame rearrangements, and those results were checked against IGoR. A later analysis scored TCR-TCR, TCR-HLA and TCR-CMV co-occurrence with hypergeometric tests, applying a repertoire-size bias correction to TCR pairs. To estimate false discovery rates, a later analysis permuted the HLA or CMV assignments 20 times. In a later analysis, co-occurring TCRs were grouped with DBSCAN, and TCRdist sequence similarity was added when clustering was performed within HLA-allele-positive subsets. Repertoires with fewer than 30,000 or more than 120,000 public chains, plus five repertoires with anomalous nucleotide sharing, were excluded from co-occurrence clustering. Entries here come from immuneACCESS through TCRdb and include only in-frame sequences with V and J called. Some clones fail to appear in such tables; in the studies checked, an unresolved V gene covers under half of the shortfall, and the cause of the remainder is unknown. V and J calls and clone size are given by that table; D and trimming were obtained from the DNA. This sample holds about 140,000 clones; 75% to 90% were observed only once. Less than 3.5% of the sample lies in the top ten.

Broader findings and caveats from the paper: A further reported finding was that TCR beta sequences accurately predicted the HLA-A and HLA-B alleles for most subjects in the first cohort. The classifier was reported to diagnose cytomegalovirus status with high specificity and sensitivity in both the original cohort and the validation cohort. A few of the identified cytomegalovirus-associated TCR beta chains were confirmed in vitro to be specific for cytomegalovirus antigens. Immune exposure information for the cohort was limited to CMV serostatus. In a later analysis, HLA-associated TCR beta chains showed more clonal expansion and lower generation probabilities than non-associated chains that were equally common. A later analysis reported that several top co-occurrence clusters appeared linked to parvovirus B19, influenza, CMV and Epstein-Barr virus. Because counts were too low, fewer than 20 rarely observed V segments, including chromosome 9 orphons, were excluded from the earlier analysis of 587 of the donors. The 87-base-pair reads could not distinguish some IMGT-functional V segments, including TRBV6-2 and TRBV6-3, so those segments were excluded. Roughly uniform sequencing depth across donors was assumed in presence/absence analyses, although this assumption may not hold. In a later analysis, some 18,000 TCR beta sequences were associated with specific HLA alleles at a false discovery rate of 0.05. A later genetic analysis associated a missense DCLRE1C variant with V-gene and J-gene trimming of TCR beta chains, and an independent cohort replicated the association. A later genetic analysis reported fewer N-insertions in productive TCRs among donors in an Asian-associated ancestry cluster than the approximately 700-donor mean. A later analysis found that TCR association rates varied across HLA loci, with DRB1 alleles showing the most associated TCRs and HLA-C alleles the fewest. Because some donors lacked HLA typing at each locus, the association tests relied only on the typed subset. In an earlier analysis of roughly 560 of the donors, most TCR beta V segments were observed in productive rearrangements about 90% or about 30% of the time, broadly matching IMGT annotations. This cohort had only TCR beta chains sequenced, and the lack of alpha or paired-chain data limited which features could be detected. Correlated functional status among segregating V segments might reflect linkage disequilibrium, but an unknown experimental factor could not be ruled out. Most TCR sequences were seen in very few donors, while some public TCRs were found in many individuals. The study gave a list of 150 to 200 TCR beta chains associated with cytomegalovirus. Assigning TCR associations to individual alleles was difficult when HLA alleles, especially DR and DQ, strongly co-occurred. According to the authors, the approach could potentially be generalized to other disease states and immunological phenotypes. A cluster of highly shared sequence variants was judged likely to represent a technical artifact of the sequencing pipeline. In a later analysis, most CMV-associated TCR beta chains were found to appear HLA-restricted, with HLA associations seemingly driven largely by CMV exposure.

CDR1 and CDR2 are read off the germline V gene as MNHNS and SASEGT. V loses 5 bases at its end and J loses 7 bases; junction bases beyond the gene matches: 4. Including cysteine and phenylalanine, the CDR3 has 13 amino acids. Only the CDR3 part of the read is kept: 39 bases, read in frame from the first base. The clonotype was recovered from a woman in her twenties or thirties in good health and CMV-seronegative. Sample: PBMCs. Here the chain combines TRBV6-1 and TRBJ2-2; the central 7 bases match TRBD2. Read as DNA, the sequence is TGTGCCAGCAGTAGGGCTAGCGGCGGGGAGCTGTTTTTT. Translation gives CASSRASGGELFF.